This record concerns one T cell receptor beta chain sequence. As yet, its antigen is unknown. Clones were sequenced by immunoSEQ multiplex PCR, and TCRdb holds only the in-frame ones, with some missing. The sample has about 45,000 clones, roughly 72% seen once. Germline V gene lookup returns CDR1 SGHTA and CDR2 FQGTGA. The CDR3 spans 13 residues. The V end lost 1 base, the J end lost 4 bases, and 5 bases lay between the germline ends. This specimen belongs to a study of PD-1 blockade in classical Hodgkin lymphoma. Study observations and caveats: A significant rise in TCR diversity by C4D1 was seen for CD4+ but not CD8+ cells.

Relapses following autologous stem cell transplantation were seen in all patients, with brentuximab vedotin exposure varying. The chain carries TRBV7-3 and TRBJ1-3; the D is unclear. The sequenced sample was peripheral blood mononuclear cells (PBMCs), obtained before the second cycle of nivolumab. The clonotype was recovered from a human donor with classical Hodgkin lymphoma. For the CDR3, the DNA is TGTGCCAGCAGCTTAAGTGGGGGAAACACCATATATTTT. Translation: CASSLSGGNTIYF.